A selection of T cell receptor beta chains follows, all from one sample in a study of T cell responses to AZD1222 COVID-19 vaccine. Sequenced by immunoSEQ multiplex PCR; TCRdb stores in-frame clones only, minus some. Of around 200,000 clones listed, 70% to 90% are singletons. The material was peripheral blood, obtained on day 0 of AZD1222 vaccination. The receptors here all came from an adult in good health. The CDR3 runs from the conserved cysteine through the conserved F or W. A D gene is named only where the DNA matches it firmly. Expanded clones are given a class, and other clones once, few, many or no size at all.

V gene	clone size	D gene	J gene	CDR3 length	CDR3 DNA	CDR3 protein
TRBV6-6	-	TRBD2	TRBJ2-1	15	TGTGCCAGCAGTCCAACTAGCGGGGGGTACAATGAGCAGTTCTTC	CASSPTSGGYNEQFF
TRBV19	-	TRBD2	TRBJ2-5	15	TGTGCCAGTAAACCCGGGGGGACGGCACAAGAGACCCAGTACTTC	CASKPGGTAQETQYF
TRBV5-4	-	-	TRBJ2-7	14	TGTGCCAGCAGCCTACGGTCCAATGCCTACGAGCAGTACTTC	CASSLRSNAYEQYF
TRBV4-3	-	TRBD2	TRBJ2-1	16	TGCGCCAGCAGCCAATTCGGGGGGGCCACTGCGAATGAGCAGTTCTTC	CASSQFGGATANEQFF
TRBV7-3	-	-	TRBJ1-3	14	TGTGCCAGCAGCCTTGGACAGTCAGGAAACACCATATATTTT	CASSLGQSGNTIYF
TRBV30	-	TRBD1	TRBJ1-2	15	TGTGCCTGGCGAAATAAGGGACAGGGGATAGGAGGCTACACCTTC	CAWRNKGQGIGGYTF
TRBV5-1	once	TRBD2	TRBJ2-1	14	TGCGCCAGCAGCAAAGCGGGGGTATACAATGAGCAGTTCTTC	CASSKAGVYNEQFF
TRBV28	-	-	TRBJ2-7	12	TGTGCCAGCAGCCGGAGGATGCACGAGCAGTACTTC	CASSRRMHEQYF
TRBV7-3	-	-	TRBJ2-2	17	TGTGCCAGCAGCTCCCCTTCGGTGGCCACGAACACCGGGGAGCTGTTTTTT	CASSSPSVATNTGELFF
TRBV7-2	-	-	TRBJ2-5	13	TGTGCCAGCAGCTCGAGAGTCCAAGAGACCCAGTACTTC	CASSSRVQETQYF
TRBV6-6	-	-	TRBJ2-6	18	TGTGCCAGCAGTCGGTCCGGGACGGCAAGCTCTGGGGCCAACGTCCTGACTTTC	CASSRSGTASSGANVLTF
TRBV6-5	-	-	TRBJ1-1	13	TGTGCCAGCAGTTGGGGCCGGAACACTGAAGCTTTCTTT	CASSWGRNTEAFF
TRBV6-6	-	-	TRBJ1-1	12	TGTGCCAGCAGGCCGGGGGACACTGAAGCTTTCTTT	CASRPGDTEAFF
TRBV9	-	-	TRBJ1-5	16	TGTGCCAGCAGCGTAGATGCAGGGGATTTCGATCAGCCCCAGCATTTT	CASSVDAGDFDQPQHF
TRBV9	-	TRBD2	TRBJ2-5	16	TGTGCCAGCAGCGTGAGGGGACTAGCGGGACAAGAGACCCAGTACTTC	CASSVRGLAGQETQYF
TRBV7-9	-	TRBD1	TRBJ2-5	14	TGTGCCAGCAGCTTGACAGGGGGCCAAGAGACCCAGTACTTC	CASSLTGGQETQYF
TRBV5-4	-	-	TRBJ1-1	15	TGTGCCAGCAGCTTATCCTCAGGGTCTCACACTGAAGCTTTCTTT	CASSLSSGSHTEAFF
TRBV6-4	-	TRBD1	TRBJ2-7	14	TGTGCCAGCAGTCCGACAGGGGATGCCTACGAGCAGTACTTC	CASSPTGDAYEQYF
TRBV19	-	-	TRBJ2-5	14	TGTGCCAGTATCCTCAAAGGGCGCGACGCGACCCAGTACTTC	CASILKGRDATQYF
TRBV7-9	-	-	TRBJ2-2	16	TGTGCCAGCAGCTCCTCCGGGGCAGGCACCACCGGGGAGCTGTTTTTT	CASSSSGAGTTGELFF
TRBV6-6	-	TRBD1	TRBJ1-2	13	TGTGCCAGCACCCTACGGACAGGGGATGGCTACACCTTC	CASTLRTGDGYTF
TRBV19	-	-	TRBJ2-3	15	TGTGCCAGTAGTATACAGGACACTCTCACAGATACGCAGTATTTT	CASSIQDTLTDTQYF
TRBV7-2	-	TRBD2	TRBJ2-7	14	TGTGCCAGCAGCCCAGCTGCTAGCGGTCTCGAGCAGTACTTC	CASSPAASGLEQYF
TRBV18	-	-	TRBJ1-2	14	TGTGCCAGCTCACCACCTAACGGCGACTATGGCTACACCTTC	CASSPPNGDYGYTF
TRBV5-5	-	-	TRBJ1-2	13	TGTGCCAGCAGCGTCCCAGGGGTTGGTGGCTACACCTTC	CASSVPGVGGYTF
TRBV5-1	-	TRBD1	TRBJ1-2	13	TGCGCCAGCAGCTCAGGAGGGGGCGGTGGCTACACCTTC	CASSSGGGGGYTF
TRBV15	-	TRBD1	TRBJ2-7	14	TGTGCCACCAGCTCGGACAGGGGCCCCTACGAGCAGTACTTC	CATSSDRGPYEQYF
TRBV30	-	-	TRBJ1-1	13	TGTGCCTGGAACCCGGGATCGAACACTGAAGCTTTCTTT	CAWNPGSNTEAFF
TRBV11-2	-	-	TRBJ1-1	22	TGTGCCAGCAGTAGGGACATGGGGAGTCCCCGTCTGAATGAAGAGAGAAAGACTGAAGCTTTCTTT	CASSRDMGSPRLNEERKTEAFF
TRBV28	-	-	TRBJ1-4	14	TGTGCCAGCAGTTTAGGCTCGGCAAGCGAAAAACTGTTTTTT	CASSLGSASEKLFF
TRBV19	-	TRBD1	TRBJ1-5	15	TGTGCCAGTGATCGCCAGGGGGGAAGCAATCAGCCCCAGCATTTT	CASDRQGGSNQPQHF
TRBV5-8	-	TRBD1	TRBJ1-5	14	TGTGCCAGCAGCTTCCGACAGGGAAGTCAGCCCCAGCATTTT	CASSFRQGSQPQHF
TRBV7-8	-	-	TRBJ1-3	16	TGTGCCAGCAGCCGCCCGTCAGCAGGCTCTGGAAACACCATATATTTT	CASSRPSAGSGNTIYF
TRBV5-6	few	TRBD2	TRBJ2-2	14	TGTGCCAGCAGCTATACTACTAGCGCCGGGGAGCTGTTTTTT	CASSYTTSAGELFF
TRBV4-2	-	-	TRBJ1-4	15	TGTGCCAGCAGCCAAGATGTGCCAGCTGGTGAAAAACTGTTTTTT	CASSQDVPAGEKLFF
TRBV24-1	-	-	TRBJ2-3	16	TGTGCCACCAGTGATTTGCAACAGGGATCGGGAGATACGCAGTATTTT	CATSDLQQGSGDTQYF